These T cell receptor beta chains were read from a single sample in a study of T-cell reconstitution after alpha-beta-depleted transplantation in children. TCRdb used MiXCR to reprocess the PCR reads, holding one entry per CDR3 protein. The sample includes 610,000 or so distinct CDR3 sequences, roughly a quarter of them seen just once. The sequencing used PBMCs, collected before TCRalphabeta/CD19-depleted stem cell transplant. Receptors originate from a boy younger than two with Wiskott-Aldrich syndrome, due to receive a stem cell transplant. CDR3s include the opening cysteine and the closing phenylalanine or tryptophan. The order of the fields is D gene, CDR3 length, V gene, clone size, J gene, CDR3 protein, CDR3 DNA. A D gene is named only where the DNA matches it firmly. Size is stated for part of the rows, as once, few or many counts, or as a class when the clone is expanded.

TRBD1,18,TRBV15,few,TRBJ2-1,CATSRPWTGGSLWNEQFF,TGTGCCACCAGCAGGCCCTGGACAGGGGGCTCCCTTTGGAATGAGCAGTTCTTC
.,15,TRBV6-4,.,TRBJ2-1,CASSPTIVPYNEQFF,TGTGCCAGCAGCCCGACTATAGTGCCTTACAATGAGCAGTTCTTC
TRBD2,15,TRBV5-6,.,TRBJ2-2,CASRRTSRNTGELFF,TGTGCCAGCAGAAGGACTAGCCGAAACACCGGGGAGCTGTTTTTT
TRBD1,16,TRBV10-3,.,TRBJ2-6,CAIPGTGGSGANVLTF,TGTGCCATCCCTGGAACAGGGGGCTCTGGGGCCAACGTCCTGACTTTC
.,13,TRBV5-1,many,TRBJ2-1,CASSPGSYNEQFF,TGTGCCAGCAGCCCCGGCTCCTACAATGAGCAGTTCTTC
.,13,TRBV7-7,few,TRBJ1-3,CASSSAVSNTIYF,TGTGCCAGCAGCTCGGCAGTTTCAAACACCATATATTTT
TRBD2,17,TRBV5-6,.,TRBJ2-1,CASSFRRGSGNYNEQFF,TGTGCCAGCAGCTTTCGCCGGGGGAGCGGGAACTACAATGAGCAGTTCTTC
TRBD1,17,TRBV7-9,.,TRBJ2-2,CASSFPGQGAVTGELFF,TGTGCCAGCAGCTTTCCGGGACAGGGGGCGGTTACCGGGGAGCTGTTTTTT
.,12,TRBV12-3/TRBV12-4,few,TRBJ2-1,CASTRPGPEQFF,TGTGCCAGCACCCGGCCCGGACCTGAGCAGTTCTTC
.,13,TRBV4-1,.,TRBJ1-1,CASSQVVQTEAFF,TGCGCCAGCAGCCAAGTGGTTCAAACTGAAGCTTTCTTT
.,15,TRBV27,few,TRBJ2-3,CASSSTVGRTDTQYF,TGTGCCAGCAGTTCCACCGTTGGGCGGACAGATACGCAGTATTTT
.,13,TRBV7-2,few,TRBJ2-1,CASSLGGILEQFF,TGTGCCAGCAGCTTAGGGGGGATACTTGAGCAGTTCTTC
.,14,TRBV5-1,.,TRBJ1-3,CASSYEMAGNTIYF,TGCGCCAGCAGCTATGAAATGGCCGGAAACACCATATATTTT
.,16,TRBV4-1,.,TRBJ2-1,CASSQDAGKTYNEQFF,TGCGCCAGCAGCCAAGATGCAGGGAAAACCTACAATGAGCAGTTCTTC
TRBD2,18,TRBV5-1,few,TRBJ2-1,CASSSGLAGGFSYNEQFF,TGCGCCAGCAGCAGCGGACTAGCGGGAGGTTTCTCCTACAATGAGCAGTTCTTC
.,15,TRBV5-1,.,TRBJ2-3,CASAPYGRQTDTQYF,TGCGCCAGCGCTCCGTACGGGAGACAGACAGATACGCAGTATTTT
.,11,TRBV20-1,few,TRBJ2-1,CSARGVGEQFF,TGCAGTGCTCGCGGGGTGGGTGAGCAGTTCTTC
.,15,TRBV5-1,.,TRBJ2-1,CASSLSGDNYNEQFF,TGCGCCAGCAGCTTGTCCGGGGACAACTACAATGAGCAGTTCTTC
TRBD1,15,TRBV7-2,many,TRBJ2-3,CASSLDRGRTDTQYF,TGTGCCAGCAGCTTAGACAGGGGGCGCACAGATACGCAGTATTTT
TRBD1,16,TRBV12-3/TRBV12-4,few,TRBJ2-7,CASRKYDRGWGYEQYF,TGTGCCAGCAGAAAATACGACAGGGGTTGGGGCTACGAGCAGTACTTC
.,13,TRBV6-5,.,TRBJ2-3,CASSYSNTDTQYF,TGTGCCAGCAGTTACTCCAACACAGATACGCAGTATTTT
TRBD1,14,TRBV10-3,.,TRBJ2-2,CASQDRVDGGELFF,TGTGCCTCCCAGGACAGGGTTGATGGCGGGGAGCTGTTTTTT
.,19,TRBV10-3,few,TRBJ2-1,CAISEVDGLRGALIHEQFF,TGTGCCATCAGTGAGGTGGACGGTCTGCGGGGCGCCTTAATCCATGAGCAGTTCTTC
.,14,TRBV5-1,.,TRBJ2-1,CASSLVVADNEQFF,TGCGCCAGCAGCTTGGTCGTGGCGGACAATGAGCAGTTCTTC
TRBD1,15,TRBV15,.,TRBJ1-3,CATSGGTGAGNTIYF,TGTGCCACCAGCGGGGGGACAGGGGCTGGAAACACCATATATTTT
.,13,TRBV20-1,once,TRBJ2-4,CSPLGPREDIQYF,TGCAGTCCCTTAGGGCCCAGGGAAGACATTCAGTACTTC
.,15,TRBV5-1,.,TRBJ2-7,CASSLEAGTSYEQYF,TGCGCCAGCAGCTTGGAGGCGGGGACGTCCTACGAGCAGTACTTC
.,13,TRBV20-1,few,TRBJ1-6,CSASERFGSPLHF,TGCAGTGCTAGCGAGAGGTTCGGGTCACCCCTCCACTTT
.,14,TRBV6-1,.,TRBJ1-1,CASRAVRGNTEAFF,TGTGCCAGCAGGGCAGTTAGGGGAAACACTGAAGCTTTCTTT
TRBD1,16,TRBV5-1,.,TRBJ1-2,CASSTNRGRGGYGYTF,TGCGCCAGCAGCACTAACAGGGGGCGCGGCGGCTATGGCTACACCTTC
TRBD2,15,TRBV20-1,few,TRBJ2-7,CSAVPGLVLSYEQYF,TGCAGTGCTGTACCGGGACTAGTCCTCTCCTACGAGCAGTACTTC
.,12,TRBV20-1,few,TRBJ2-7,CSSTRGSGEQYF,TGCAGTTCTACCAGGGGTTCGGGAGAGCAGTACTTC
TRBD2,16,TRBV10-3,few,TRBJ2-1,CAITSGVTSGRDEQFF,TGTGCCATCACTTCCGGGGTCACTAGCGGGAGGGATGAGCAGTTCTTC
.,15,TRBV5-1,few,TRBJ2-5,CASSFPRPGIETQYF,TGCGCCAGCAGCTTCCCACGGCCGGGAATAGAGACCCAGTACTTC
.,14,TRBV9,few,TRBJ2-5,CASSVVPSLGTQYF,TGTGCCAGCAGCGTAGTCCCAAGTTTGGGGACCCAGTACTTC
.,12,TRBV20-1,.,TRBJ2-7,CSARFVKREQYF,TGCAGTGCTAGATTCGTAAAGCGGGAGCAGTACTTC
.,17,TRBV11-2,.,TRBJ2-7,CASSFPQEGDFSYEQYF,TGTGCCAGCAGCTTCCCACAGGAGGGGGACTTCTCCTACGAGCAGTACTTC
TRBD2,18,TRBV5-1,.,TRBJ2-7,CASSLGTSGTTNRYEQYF,TGCGCCAGCAGCTTAGGGACTAGCGGGACAACAAACCGCTACGAGCAGTACTTC
TRBD1,18,TRBV20-1,few,TRBJ2-6,CSAQGTGGHLGGANVLTF,TGCAGTGCGCAAGGGACAGGGGGCCACCTAGGTGGGGCCAACGTCCTGACTTTC
TRBD1,15,TRBV27,.,TRBJ1-6,CATRPTGGYNSPLHF,TGTGCCACCAGGCCAACAGGGGGTTATAATTCACCCCTCCACTTT
.,15,TRBV6-5,few,TRBJ1-5,CASSYSRGSREPQHF,TGTGCCAGCAGTTACTCGAGGGGTAGCCGGGAGCCCCAGCATTTT
.,13,TRBV20-1,.,TRBJ2-1,CSASVSAYNEQFF,TGCAGTGCTAGCGTCTCCGCCTACAATGAGCAGTTCTTC
TRBD1,16,TRBV5-1,few,TRBJ2-5,CASSLAPYQGAETQYF,TGCGCCAGCAGCTTGGCCCCCTATCAGGGGGCAGAGACCCAGTACTTC
TRBD1,19,TRBV4-2,.,TRBJ2-7,CASSQDFGTGGTFSYEQYF,TGTGCCAGCAGCCAAGATTTCGGGACAGGGGGCACCTTCTCCTACGAGCAGTACTTC
.,14,TRBV6-5,.,TRBJ2-1,CASSYSRGHNEQFF,TGTGCCAGCAGTTACTCGCGGGGACACAATGAGCAGTTCTTC
.,14,TRBV28,few,TRBJ2-7,CASSPGDSSYEQYF,TGTGCCAGCAGTCCGGGGGACAGTTCCTACGAGCAGTACTTC
.,14,TRBV5-1,.,TRBJ2-7,CASSLWGESYEQYF,TGCGCCAGCAGCTTGTGGGGAGAATCCTACGAGCAGTACTTC
TRBD1,14,TRBV29-1,.,TRBJ2-5,CSVWDRGFQETQYF,TGCAGCGTCTGGGACAGGGGATTTCAAGAGACCCAGTACTTC
.,16,TRBV4-1,.,TRBJ1-2,CASSQRQARSYEGYTF,TGCGCCAGCAGCCAACGGCAGGCCCGGTCATATGAGGGCTACACCTTC